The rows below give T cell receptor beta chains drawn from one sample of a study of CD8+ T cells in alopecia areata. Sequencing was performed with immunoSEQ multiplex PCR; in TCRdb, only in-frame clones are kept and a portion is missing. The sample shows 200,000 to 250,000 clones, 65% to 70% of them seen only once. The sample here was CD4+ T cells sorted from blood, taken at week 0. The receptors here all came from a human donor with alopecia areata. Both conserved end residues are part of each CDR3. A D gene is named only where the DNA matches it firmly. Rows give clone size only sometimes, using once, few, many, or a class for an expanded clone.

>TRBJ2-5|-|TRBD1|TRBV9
TGTGCCAGCAGCGCCTCAGGGGGCCGAGAGACCCAGTACTTC
CASSASGGRETQYF
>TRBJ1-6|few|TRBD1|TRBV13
TGTGCCAGCAGCTTGGATCAGGGGGATACCTATAATTCACCCCTCCACTTT
CASSLDQGDTYNSPLHF
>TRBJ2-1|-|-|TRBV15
TGTGCCACCAGCAGAGCAGTCCCCAATGAGCAGTTCTTC
CATSRAVPNEQFF
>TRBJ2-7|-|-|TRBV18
TGTGCCAGCTCACCACAAGGGCACTACGAGCAGTACTTC
CASSPQGHYEQYF
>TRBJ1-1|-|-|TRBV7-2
TGTGCCAGCAGTCATAATACCTATGAAGCTTTCTTT
CASSHNTYEAFF
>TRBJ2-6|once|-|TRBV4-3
TGCGCCAGCAGCCAAGATTGGTTCTCTGGGGCCAACGTCCTGACTTTC
CASSQDWFSGANVLTF
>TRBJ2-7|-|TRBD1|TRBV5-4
TGTGCCAGCAGCTTAATCGGGACAGGGCCTCTCGCGCAGTACTTC
CASSLIGTGPLAQYF
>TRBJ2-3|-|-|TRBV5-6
TGTGCCAGCAGTTGGGGAGTAGGCACAGATACGCAGTATTTT
CASSWGVGTDTQYF
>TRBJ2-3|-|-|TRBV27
TGTGCCAGCAGTGTTAGACAGCTGGATACGCAGTATTTT
CASSVRQLDTQYF
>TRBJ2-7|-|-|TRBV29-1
TGCAGCGTTACCGTAATATACGAGCAGTACTTC
CSVTVIYEQYF
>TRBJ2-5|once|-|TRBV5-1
TGCGCCAGCAGCTCGCGCCGGGACTCTAAAGAGACCCAGTACTTC
CASSSRRDSKETQYF
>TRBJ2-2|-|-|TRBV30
TGTGCCTGGAGTGCCCTGAACACCGGGGAGCTGTTTTTT
CAWSALNTGELFF
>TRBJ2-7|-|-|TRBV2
TGTGCCAGCAGTGATCAGGGTACCTACGAGCAGTACTTC
CASSDQGTYEQYF
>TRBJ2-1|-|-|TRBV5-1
TGCGCCAGCAGCTTGGGGTGGCCATCGAACAATGAGCAGTTCTTC
CASSLGWPSNNEQFF